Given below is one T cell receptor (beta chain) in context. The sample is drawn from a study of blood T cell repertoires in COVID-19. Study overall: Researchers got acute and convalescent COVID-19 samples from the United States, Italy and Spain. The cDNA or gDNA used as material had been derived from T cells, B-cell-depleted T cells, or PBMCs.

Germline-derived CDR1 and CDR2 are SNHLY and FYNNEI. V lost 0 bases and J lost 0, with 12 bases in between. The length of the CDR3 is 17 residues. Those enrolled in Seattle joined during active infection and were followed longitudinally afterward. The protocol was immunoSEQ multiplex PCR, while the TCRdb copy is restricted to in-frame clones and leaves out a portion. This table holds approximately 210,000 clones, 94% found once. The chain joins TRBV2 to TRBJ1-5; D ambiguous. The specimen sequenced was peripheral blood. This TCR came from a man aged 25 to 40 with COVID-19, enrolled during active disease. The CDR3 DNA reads TGTGCCAGCAGTGAAGCAGGGAGCCCTTATAGCAATCAGCCCCAGCATTTT. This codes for CASSEAGSPYSNQPQHF.